These 7 T cell receptor beta chains were sequenced from one sample in a study of blood T cell repertoires in COVID-19. TCRdb's table, derived via immunoSEQ multiplex PCR, lists solely in-frame clones and lacks some. The sample shows 180,000 or so clones, around 90% of them seen only once. The sample taken for sequencing was peripheral blood. The receptors stem from a woman aged 50 to 60 with acute or convalescent COVID-19.

The V gene is TRBV18, the J gene TRBJ2-7, with 7 bases fitting TRBD1. V lost 0 bases and J lost 1; bases outside the gene matches: 0. The germline V gene encodes CDR1 KGHSH and CDR2 LQKENI. CDR3 length: 14 residues. The CDR3 spells CASSPPTGSYEQYF. In DNA form, the CDR3 reads TGTGCCAGCTCACCACCGACAGGGTCCTACGAGCAGTACTTC.

The V and J genes are TRBV27 and TRBJ1-1, with D maybe TRBD1 (6 bases). Trimming took 4 bases from V and 4 from J, leaving 13 bases between them. Germline CDR1 is MNHEY and CDR2 is SMNVEV (reference sequence). The CDR3 sequence is 14 residues long. The CDR3 sequence: CASSSQVRGTEAFF. In DNA, the CDR3 is TGTGCCAGCAGTTCGCAGGTCAGGGGCACTGAAGCTTTCTTT.

V gene TRBV5-5 combines with J gene TRBJ1-5; D may be TRBD1 (5 bases). This CDR3 is built from 15 residues. Trimming shortened V by 0 bases and J by 2 bases, and 9 bases separated the two germline ends. Germline CDR1 and CDR2: SGHKS and YYEKEE (reference sequence). In DNA form, the CDR3 reads TGTGCCAGCAGCTTGGACGGACACGGCAATCAGCCCCAGCATTTT. This gives the protein CASSLDGHGNQPQHF.

V usage is TRBV6-5 and J usage is TRBJ1-2; 9 bases line up with TRBD1. CDR3 length: 14 amino acids. V trimming: 5 bases; J trimming: 3 bases; junction bases outside the gene matches: 4. Germline assignment: CDR1 MNHEY and CDR2 SVGAGI. The CDR3 nucleotides are TGTGCCAGCAGTCAAAGGACAGGGGACTATGGCTACACCTTC. The encoded protein is CASSQRTGDYGYTF.

V usage is TRBV13 and J usage is TRBJ2-5; D is unclear. V was pared by 5 bases and J by 4 bases, with 5 bases between. The germline V gene encodes CDR1 PRHDT and CDR2 FYEKMQ (reference sequence). The CDR3 contains 11 residues. CDR3 nucleotides: TGTGCCAGCAGCCCCGGAGAGACCCAGTACTTC. It specifies CASSPGETQYF.

The gene calls are TRBV10-3 and TRBJ2-1, with 10 bases identical to TRBD2. The length of the CDR3 is 17 residues. CDR1 and CDR2 from the germline V gene are ENHRY and SYGVKD. Unmatched junction bases numbered 13, after V lost 6 bases and J lost 5 bases. As DNA, the CDR3 is TGTGCCATCAGGAGATCTAGCGGGAGCTATAAGGACAATGAGCAGTTCTTC. Its translation is CAIRRSSGSYKDNEQFF.

The rearrangement uses TRBV20-1 and TRBJ2-1; D may be TRBD2 (6 bases). CDR3 length: 13 residues. Germline V lookup: CDR1 DFQATT, CDR2 SNEGSKA (reference sequence). Trimming took off 3 bases at V and 4 bases at J, with 10 bases between the two ends. CDR3 nucleotide sequence: TGCAGTGCTAGTTCTAGCGAGTACAATGAGCAGTTCTTC. This encodes CSASSSEYNEQFF.